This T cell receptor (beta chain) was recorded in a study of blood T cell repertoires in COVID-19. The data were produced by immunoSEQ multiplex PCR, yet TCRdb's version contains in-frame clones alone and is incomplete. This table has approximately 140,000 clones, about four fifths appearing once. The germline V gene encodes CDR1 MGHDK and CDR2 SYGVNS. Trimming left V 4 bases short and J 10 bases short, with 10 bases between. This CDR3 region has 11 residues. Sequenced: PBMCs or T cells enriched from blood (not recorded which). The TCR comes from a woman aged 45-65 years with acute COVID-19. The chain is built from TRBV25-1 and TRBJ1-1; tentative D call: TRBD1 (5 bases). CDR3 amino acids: CASSGGRRAFF. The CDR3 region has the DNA TGTGCCAGCAGTGGGGGCCGGAGAGCTTTCTTT.